This T cell receptor (beta chain) appears in the sequencing data of a study of cytomegalovirus exposure and HLA in healthy donors. Sequencing used immunoSEQ multiplex PCR; TCRdb keeps in-frame clones, though not all of them. The sample contains hundreds of thousands of clones, 80% to 90% of which appear only once. While the first cohort had 600 to 800 subjects, the donors belonged to the separate validation cohort of fewer than 150 subjects. The V end lost 5 bases, the J end lost 5 bases, and 16 bases lay between the germline ends. The germline V gene has CDR1 MDHEN and CDR2 SYDVKM. The CDR3 has 14 residues.

The clonotype comes from a woman between 18 and 30 years old in good health and CMV-seronegative. This chain connects TRBV28 to TRBJ2-7; possible D gene TRBD2, 6 bases. Sequencing was performed on PBMCs. The CDR3 spells CASSATSLSHEQYF. The CDR3 nucleotides read TGTGCCAGCAGTGCGACTAGTCTTTCCCACGAGCAGTACTTC.